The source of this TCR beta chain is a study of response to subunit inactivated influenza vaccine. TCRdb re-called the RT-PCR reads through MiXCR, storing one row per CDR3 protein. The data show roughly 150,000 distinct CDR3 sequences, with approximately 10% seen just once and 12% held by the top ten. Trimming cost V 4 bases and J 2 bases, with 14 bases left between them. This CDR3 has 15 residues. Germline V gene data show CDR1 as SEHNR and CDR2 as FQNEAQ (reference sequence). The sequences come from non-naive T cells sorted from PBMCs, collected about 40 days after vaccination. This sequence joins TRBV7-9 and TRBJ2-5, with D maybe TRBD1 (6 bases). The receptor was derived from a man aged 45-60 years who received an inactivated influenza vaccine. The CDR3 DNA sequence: TGTGCCAGCAGCTGGGGACAAGGGGGACAAGAGACCCAGTACTTC. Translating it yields CASSWGQGGQETQYF. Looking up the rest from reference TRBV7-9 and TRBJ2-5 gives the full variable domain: DTGVSQNPRHKITKRGQNVTFRCDPISEHNRLYWYRQTLGQGPEFLTYFQNEAQLEKSRLLSDRFSAERPKGSFSTLEIQRTEQGDSAMYLCASSWGQGGQETQYFGPGTRLLVL.